This is a list of T cell receptor beta chains from one sample in a study of blood T cell repertoires in COVID-19. Using immunoSEQ multiplex PCR, the repertoire was profiled, and TCRdb retains in-frame clones only, with some absent. This table holds 130,000 to 150,000 clones, 70% to 90% found once. The sample taken for sequencing was peripheral blood. All receptors derive from a human donor with acute or convalescent COVID-19. The donor label of this sample is uncertain. The CDR3 runs from the conserved cysteine through the conserved F or W. D genes are given only for firm matches. The listing skips clone size in some rows; elsewhere it reads once, few, many or a size class.

D	V	size	J	DNA	CDR3
-	TRBV28	-	TRBJ1-3	TGTGCCAGCAGTTCACTTAAGGACAGCTCTGGAAACACCATATATTTT	CASSSLKDSSGNTIYF
-	TRBV28	once	TRBJ2-3	TGTGCCAGCTCGAACCTCGGGGCAGGGGGGACAGATACGCAGTATTTT	CASSNLGAGGTDTQYF
-	TRBV6-4	once	TRBJ1-2	TGTGCCAGCAGCCCCACGACGGGAAACTATGGCTACACCTTC	CASSPTTGNYGYTF
TRBD2	TRBV5-6	-	TRBJ2-1	TGTGCCAGCAGCTCCACTAGCGGACAGAATTACAATGAGCAGTTCTTC	CASSSTSGQNYNEQFF
-	TRBV5-1	-	TRBJ2-2	TGCGCCAGCAGCGTAGGGGTGGCGGGGACCGGGGAGCTGTTTTTT	CASSVGVAGTGELFF
-	TRBV29-1	-	TRBJ1-1	TGCAGCGTTGATTTCCCACTAGGCACTGAAGCTTTCTTT	CSVDFPLGTEAFF
-	TRBV7-9	-	TRBJ2-5	TGTGCCAGCAGTCGCGAGGACAGCCTCGGAGAGACCCAGTACTTC	CASSREDSLGETQYF
TRBD1	TRBV5-1	-	TRBJ1-1	TGCGCCAGCAGAGGACAGGGGATAGCGAACACTGAAGCTTTCTTT	CASRGQGIANTEAFF
TRBD1	TRBV5-5	-	TRBJ1-6	TGTGCCAGCAGCTTGGCCGAGGGGGACAGGGGTGCCCACTTT	CASSLAEGDRGAHF
-	TRBV12-3/TRBV12-4	-	TRBJ1-1	TGTGCCAGCAGCCTCAGGGTACCCACTGAAGCTTTCTTT	CASSLRVPTEAFF
TRBD1	TRBV27	-	TRBJ1-2	TGTGCCAGCAGTCTCCCAGGGGGGAACGGCTACACCTTC	CASSLPGGNGYTF
-	TRBV9	few	TRBJ2-4	TGTGCCAGCAGCCCCTGCCCTGAGCGGAGGGCCCCAGCCAAAAACATTCAGTACTTC	CASSPCPERRAPAKNIQYF
-	TRBV6-2/TRBV6-3	-	TRBJ1-2	TGTGCCAGCAGTTCACTGGGGGCAAACTATGGCTACACCTTC	CASSSLGANYGYTF
-	TRBV5-5	-	TRBJ2-5	TGTGCCAGCAGGGATAGGGTCGGGGGAGAGACCCAGTACTTC	CASRDRVGGETQYF
TRBD1	TRBV7-2	-	TRBJ1-6	TGTGCCAGCAGCCCCCGGGACAGGGGTAATTCACCCCTCCACTTT	CASSPRDRGNSPLHF
TRBD1	TRBV5-1	-	TRBJ2-7	TGCGCCAGCAGCTTACAGGGGTATATTGGGGACGAGCAGTACTTC	CASSLQGYIGDEQYF
-	TRBV4-3	few	TRBJ2-7	TGCGCCAGCAGCCAAGTTTTTGGGCGCGAGCAGTACTTC	CASSQVFGREQYF
TRBD1	TRBV7-2	-	TRBJ2-2	TGTGCCAGCAGACAACAGGGGGTCGGGGAGCTGTTTTTT	CASRQQGVGELFF
TRBD1	TRBV19	-	TRBJ2-5	TGTGCCAGTAGTCCGCGGACAGGGACGGAGACCCAGTACTTC	CASSPRTGTETQYF
-	TRBV27	few	TRBJ1-4	TGTGCCAGCAGTTCCCGACAGCGTAATGAAAAACTGTTTTTT	CASSSRQRNEKLFF
TRBD1	TRBV7-8	-	TRBJ2-7	TGTGCCAGCAGCTCCCCCGGACAGGGGAACTCCTACGAGCAGTACTTC	CASSSPGQGNSYEQYF
-	TRBV7-3	once	TRBJ2-1	TGTGCCAGCAGCTCCGCGCCACAGAGCTCCTACAATGAGCAGTTCTTC	CASSSAPQSSYNEQFF
TRBD1	TRBV24-1	few	TRBJ2-7	TGTGCCACCAGTGATTTGAGTTCAGGGGGCATGTACGAGCAGTACTTC	CATSDLSSGGMYEQYF
-	TRBV27	-	TRBJ2-2	TGTGCCAGCAGTCCTAGGAGGCAGGGGGAGGACACCGGGGAGCTGTTTTTT	CASSPRRQGEDTGELFF
TRBD1	TRBV19	-	TRBJ2-5	TGTGCCAGTAGCCTAGGACAGGGGAAAACCCAGTACTTC	CASSLGQGKTQYF
TRBD1	TRBV6-5	-	TRBJ2-5	TGTGCCAGCAGTATAACAGGGGAAGAGACCCAGTACTTC	CASSITGEETQYF
TRBD2	TRBV10-3	-	TRBJ2-5	TGTGCCATCAGTGGATCTGAAGCGGGACGACAAGAGACCCAGTACTTC	CAISGSEAGRQETQYF